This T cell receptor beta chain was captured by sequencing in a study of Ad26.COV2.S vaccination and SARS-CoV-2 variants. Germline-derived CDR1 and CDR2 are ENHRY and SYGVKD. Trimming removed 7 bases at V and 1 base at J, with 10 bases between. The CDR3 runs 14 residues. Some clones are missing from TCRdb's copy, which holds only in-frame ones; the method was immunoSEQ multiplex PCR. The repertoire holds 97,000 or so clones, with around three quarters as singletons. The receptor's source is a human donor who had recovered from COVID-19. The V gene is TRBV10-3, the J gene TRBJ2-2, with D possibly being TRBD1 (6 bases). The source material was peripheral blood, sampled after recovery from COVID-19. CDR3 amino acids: CAIKGDGNTGELFF. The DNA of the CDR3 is TGTGCCATCAAGGGGGACGGGAACACCGGGGAGCTGTTTTTT.